Following are 26 T cell receptor beta chains from one sample sequenced in a study of T cells after yellow fever vaccination. TCRdb itself ran the 5' RACE reads through MiXCR, one entry per CDR3 protein. The sample includes hundreds of thousands of distinct CDR3 sequences, about 9.5% seen only once; the top ten take about a sixth. Sequencing was performed on PBMCs, taken on the day of the first yellow fever vaccination. The receptors originated from a man aged 18 to 30 who received the YFV17D yellow fever vaccine.

The sample holds many counts of this clonotype. The chain has TRBV6-2 or TRBV6-3 and TRBJ2-1; either TRBD1 or TRBD2 may supply D (6 bases each). The germline V gene has CDR1 MNHEY and CDR2 SVGEGT. The CDR3 runs to 12 residues. V was pared by 4 bases and J by 9 bases, with 10 bases between. The CDR3 bases are TGTGCCAGCAGTTTATGGGGGGCTGAGCAGTTCTTC. Translation: CASSLWGAEQFF.

V is TRBV18 and J is TRBJ2-4, with 7 bases fitting TRBD1. Losses at the gene ends were 0 bases for V and 6 bases for J; bases not matched to a gene: 8. CDR1 KGHSH and CDR2 LQKENI come from the germline V gene. The CDR3 spans 16 residues. The CDR3 nucleotides are TGTGCCAGCTCACCACCCAACAGGGGTTATTCAAACATTCAGTACTTC. It codes for CASSPPNRGYSNIQYF.

This clonotype was picked up a small number of times. The rearrangement uses TRBV29-1 and TRBJ2-2, with unresolved D. Per the germline V gene, CDR1 is SQVTM and CDR2 is ANQGSEA. V was shortened by 4 bases and J by 0 bases, with 12 bases between the two germline ends. The CDR3 spans 15 residues. CDR3 residues: CSVVVGNTNTGELFF. For the CDR3, the DNA is TGCAGCGTTGTGGTGGGGAACACGAACACCGGGGAGCTGTTTTTT.

The chain uses TRBV7-8 and TRBJ1-2; D ambiguous. There are 16 residues in the CDR3. Per the germline V gene, CDR1 is SGHVS and CDR2 is FQNEAQ. V was clipped by 1 base and J by 6 bases, with 18 bases between them. CDR3: CASSLGNWAGEDGYTF. The DNA for the CDR3 is TGTGCCAGCAGCTTAGGAAACTGGGCAGGTGAAGATGGCTACACCTTC.

This clonotype was detected once. A much bigger clone sits one base away, suggesting this may be a read error. The chain employs TRBV4-3 and TRBJ2-1; no reliable D call. Germline CDR1 and CDR2: LGHNA and YSLEER. The CDR3 length is 14 residues. CDR3 loop: CASSQDLEHKEQFF. The CDR3 DNA reads as TGCGCCAGCAGCCAAGATCTAGAACACAAAGAGCAGTTCTTC.

The chain combines TRBV7-2 with TRBJ1-1; no clear D gene. This CDR3 region has 15 residues. Trimming shortened V by 2 bases and J by 5 bases, and 15 bases separated the two germline ends. Germline V gene sequence: CDR1 SGHTA, CDR2 FQGNSA. The CDR3 coding sequence is TGTGCCAGCAGCTTAAAGGGAAACGGAGGGACTGAAGCTTTCTTT. Translation gives CASSLKGNGGTEAFF.

In its sample, this clonotype was seen many times. The chain recombines TRBV6-5 with TRBJ2-3, with 7 bases lining up with TRBD2. V shed 3 bases, J shed 1 base, and the junction held 7 bases outside the gene matches. This CDR3 contains 16 residues. Germline V gives CDR1 MNHEY, CDR2 SVGAGI. CDR3 bases: TGTGCCAGCAGTTATAGCGGGCATCCGGGCACAGATACGCAGTATTTT. This gives the protein CASSYSGHPGTDTQYF.

The V gene is TRBV29-1, the J gene TRBJ1-2; 7 bases line up with TRBD1. The ends lost 3 bases at V and 8 bases at J; junction bases unmatched: 6. Germline-derived CDR1 and CDR2 are SQVTM and ANQGSEA. The CDR3 has 12 amino acids. Here the CDR3 reads CSVEEGAVGYTF. The CDR3 DNA follows: TGCAGCGTTGAGGAGGGGGCGGTCGGCTACACCTTC.

On this clonotype: At one end the junction does not follow the germline gene, possibly because of a read error. This sequence joins TRBV27 and TRBJ1-5; perhaps TRBD1 as D (5 bases). The CDR3 length is 12 residues. Germline V gene data show CDR1 as MNHEY and CDR2 as SMNVEV (reference sequence). This chain's CDR3 is CASSLSGGPQHF. The CDR3 DNA is TGTGCCAGCAGTCTATCGGGGGGGCCCCAGCATTTT.

This clonotype appeared many times. The V call is TRBV18, the J call TRBJ1-1; 7 bases map to TRBD1. After removal of 4 bases from V and 0 bases from J, the junction contained 5 bases not matched to a gene. The CDR3 runs to 15 residues. Germline CDR1 is KGHSH and CDR2 is LQKENI. CDR3 sequence reads: CASSRGQYMNTEAFF. In DNA form, the CDR3 reads TGTGCCAGCTCACGGGGACAGTACATGAACACTGAAGCTTTCTTT.

The CDR3 loop is CASRPTGTETLHF. The CDR3 nucleotides read TGCGCCAGCAGACCTACAGGGACGGAAACCCTCCACTTT. The chain couples TRBV5-1 to TRBJ1-6; possible D gene TRBD1, 6 bases. Germline V lookup: CDR1 SGHRS, CDR2 YFSETQ. Trimming took 5 bases from V and 14 from J, leaving 17 bases between them. This CDR3 spans 13 amino acids.

This clonotype was picked up many times. J is TRBJ1-4 and V is TRBV29-1; no clear D. From germline, CDR1 is SQVTM and CDR2 ANQGSEA. Trimming pared 0 bases from V and 3 bases from J, leaving 11 bases between. The CDR3 loop spans 15 amino acids. The CDR3 bases are TGCAGCGTTGAAGAAGGGCGCGGAGCTAATGAAAAACTGTTTTTT. Its translation: CSVEEGRGANEKLFF.

The table lists this clonotype with a few counts. The rearrangement links TRBV27 to TRBJ1-1, with 9 nucleotides matching TRBD1. CDR3 length: 14 amino acids. Germline V lookup: CDR1 MNHEY, CDR2 SMNVEV (reference sequence). V shed 5 bases and J 11 bases; nucleotides not matched to a gene: 12. The CDR3 DNA sequence: TGTGCCAGCAGTCCCAGACAGGGGGTCGGTTGGGCTTTCTTT. As protein: CASSPRQGVGWAFF.

This clonotype was detected a few times. The rearrangement joins TRBV7-2 to TRBJ1-2, with a tentative D call TRBD1 (6 bases). The CDR3 loop spans 15 amino acids. Deletions cut 1 base from V and 9 bases from J, with 18 bases between. Germline V lookup: CDR1 SGHTA, CDR2 FQGNSA. CDR3: CASSLGGPGASSYTF. The CDR3 DNA reads TGTGCCAGCAGCTTAGGAGGACCAGGGGCGAGCAGCTACACCTTC.

There are many counts of this clonotype. The V gene is TRBV4-1, the J gene TRBJ2-3; D perhaps matches TRBD1 (5 bases). Trimming removed 1 base at V and 6 bases at J, with 11 bases between. Germline CDR1 MGHRA, CDR2 YSYEKL. This CDR3 contains 14 residues. The CDR3 is CASSQGQTVDTQYF. The DNA of the CDR3 is TGCGCCAGCAGCCAAGGACAGACAGTGGATACGCAGTATTTT.

This clonotype came up a few times. The chain uses TRBV7-9 and TRBJ1-4, with 9 bases that match TRBD1. Germline V CDR1 and CDR2: SEHNR, FQNEAQ (reference sequence). V lost 6 bases, J lost 1 base, and 6 bases stayed unmatched. The CDR3 extends over 16 amino acids. DNA for the CDR3: TGTGCCAGCAGTTCGACGGACAGGGGAACTAATGAAAAACTGTTTTTT. Its protein product is CASSSTDRGTNEKLFF.

J is TRBJ1-1 and V is TRBV7-9; D may be TRBD1 (5 bases). From germline, CDR1 is SEHNR and CDR2 FQNEAQ (reference sequence). The CDR3 totals 14 residues. The V gene lost 9 bases and the J gene lost 4 bases, with 18 bases spanning the gap. The CDR3 loop is CASHWGTGTTEAFF. The CDR3 DNA sequence: TGTGCCAGTCACTGGGGCACCGGGACCACTGAAGCTTTCTTT. Full variable domain (outside the CDR3, taken from reference TRBV7-9 and TRBJ1-1): DTGVSQNPRHKITKRGQNVTFRCDPISEHNRLYWYRQTLGQGPEFLTYFQNEAQLEKSRLLSDRFSAERPKGSFSTLEIQRTEQGDSAMYLCASHWGTGTTEAFFGQGTRLTVV.

A few counts support this clonotype. The chain joins TRBV5-1 to TRBJ2-3; the D call may be TRBD1 or TRBD2 (6 bases each). This CDR3 has 15 residues. The germline gives CDR1 SGHRS, CDR2 YFSETQ. Trimming stripped 0 bases from V and 6 bases from J, with 14 bases between. CDR3 protein: CASSLEVGGLDTQYF. Here the CDR3 DNA reads TGCGCCAGCAGCTTGGAAGTCGGGGGCTTGGATACGCAGTATTTT.

The chain employs TRBV7-2 and TRBJ2-7; 8 nucleotides match TRBD1. The germline V gene encodes CDR1 SGHTA and CDR2 FQGNSA. V lost 6 bases, J lost 2 bases, and 6 bases stayed unmatched. The CDR3 contains 14 residues. Written as DNA, the CDR3 is TGTGCCAGCAGTTGGACAGGGAATACCTACGAGCAGTACTTC. Its protein is CASSWTGNTYEQYF.

In this sample, this clonotype turned up a few times. The V gene is TRBV19, the J gene TRBJ2-5; D possibly matches TRBD1 or TRBD2 (6 bases each). Trimming removed 1 base at V and 7 bases at J, with 13 bases between. This CDR3 contains 14 residues. The germline V gene has CDR1 LNHDA and CDR2 SQIVND (reference sequence). For the CDR3, the DNA is TGTGCCAGTAGTATAGCAGGGGCCGGGGGGACCCAGTACTTC. This translates into CASSIAGAGGTQYF.

The rearrangement links TRBV18 to TRBJ2-7; no definite D call. Trimming left V 3 bases short and J 1 base short, with 10 bases between. The length of the CDR3 is 14 residues. Germline loops: CDR1 KGHSH, CDR2 LQKENI. DNA of the CDR3: TGTGCCAGCTCACCTGGCCAGCAATCCTACGAGCAGTACGTC. It codes for CASSPGQQSYEQYV.

This clonotype was seen only a few times. The V call is TRBV6-1, the J call TRBJ2-3, with a tentative D call TRBD1 (10 bases). Germline-derived CDR1 and CDR2 are MNHNS and SASEGT. This CDR3 contains 14 residues. With 6 bases removed from V and 11 bases from J, the gap between germline ends came to 21 bases. The CDR3 spells CASRADRGTSKQYF. The DNA for the CDR3 is TGTGCCAGCAGGGCGGACAGGGGGACTAGCAAGCAGTATTTT.

This chain uses TRBV6-1 with TRBJ2-7, with D possibly matching TRBD1 (7 bases). CDR1 is MNHNS, CDR2 SASEGT, per germline. Deletions cut 8 bases from V and 1 base from J, with 15 bases between. There are 14 residues in the CDR3. CDR3 region: CASGGTVRSYEQYV. CDR3 DNA sequence: TGTGCCAGCGGGGGGACAGTAAGATCCTACGAGCAGTACGTC.

This clonotype was seen ten or more times. The CDR3 loop is CASSLDRQRGTQYF. The CDR3 DNA reads TGCGCCAGCAGCTTGGACCGCCAGCGGGGGACCCAGTACTTC. The genes are TRBV5-1 and TRBJ2-5; 7 bases line up with TRBD2. J gave up 7 bases and V 0 bases, and 6 bases lay outside the gene matches. Germline V gene sequence: CDR1 SGHRS, CDR2 YFSETQ. The CDR3 is 14 residues long.

The sample holds a few counts of this clonotype. This rearrangement joins TRBV7-2 to TRBJ1-2; 7 bases fit TRBD1. The CDR3 runs 15 residues. CDR1 and CDR2 (germline): SGHTA, FQGNSA. The ends lost 5 bases at V and 3 bases at J; junction bases unmatched: 9. The CDR3 spells CASSQGGGVYYGYTF. CDR3 bases: TGTGCCAGCAGCCAGGGGGGCGGGGTTTACTATGGCTACACCTTC.

This clonotype was seen more than once but under ten times. The chain recombines TRBV20-1 with TRBJ2-7; 9 bases map to TRBD1. The CDR3 has 13 amino acids. With 2 bases clipped from V and 3 bases from J, the junction kept 2 bases outside the gene matches. Germline V gives CDR1 DFQATT, CDR2 SNEGSKA (reference sequence). The CDR3 is CSARPGQGYEQYF. The CDR3 coding sequence is TGCAGTGCTAGACCGGGACAGGGCTACGAGCAGTACTTC.